This T cell receptor (beta chain) was captured by sequencing in a study of Ad26.COV2.S vaccination and SARS-CoV-2 variants (dated by TCRdb to the early 2020s). As for the study more broadly: Vaccine-arm donors were drawn from COV1001, a multicentre, randomized, double-blind, placebo-controlled phase I-IIa trial of Ad26.COV2.S in healthy adults. Participants in the trial were split at random into five groups of five each, receiving low-dose or high-dose Ad26.COV2.S once or twice, or else placebo on both occasions. Dosing of Ad26.COV2.S was intramuscular, at either 5x10^10 or 1x10^11 viral particles, delivered as one shot or as two shots spaced 56 days apart. Sequencing of the TCRbeta repertoire served to evaluate the specificity and breadth of SARS-CoV-2-reactive T cell receptors following Ad26.COV2.S vaccination. A total of some 30 samples were included in the TCR-sequenced set, comprising roughly 19 Ad26.COV2.S vaccine recipients, 5 placebo recipients and 8 SARS-CoV-2 convalescent individuals. Throughout the experiments and outcome assessment, investigators stayed blinded to trial group allocation. Broader findings and caveats from the paper: The authors noted that total T cell responses may have been underestimated by the TCR breadth and depth analyses. Ad26.COV2.S recipients had higher spike-specific TCR breadth than placebo recipients (P = 0.0014). Comparing responses between vaccine doses or regimens was not something the study was powered to do. Vaccine and placebo recipients had comparable non-spike TCR breadth, which fits with the vaccine containing only spike. After vaccination, spike-specific CD8+ and CD4+ T cell responses were reported to show substantial breadth.

CDR1 and CDR2 (SGHAT, FQNNGV) derive from the germline V gene. The CDR3 covers 18 residues, taking in both the cysteine and the phenylalanine. The kept DNA is CDR3 alone, 54 bases in frame from the first base. Relative to germline, V is 0 bases shorter and J is 3 bases shorter, with 20 bases between their ends. The immunoSEQ Assay was the method used to sequence TCRbeta CDR3 regions. After extraction, genomic DNA underwent amplification by bias-controlled multiplex PCR, followed by high-throughput sequencing. The original pipeline was this. Collapsing and filtering of sequences were performed to quantify the absolute abundance of each unique TCRbeta CDR3 region. T cell fraction was estimated by normalizing TCRbeta template counts to usable DNA, which was measured by amplifying reference genes present in all nucleated cells. Repertoire TCRs were annotated as SARS-CoV-2-specific by exact matching of V gene, CDR3 amino acid sequence and J gene to a known reactive TCR set. The reference SARS-CoV-2 TCR set came from MIRA and was filtered for enrichment in COVID-19-positive ImmuneCODE repertoires, removing public or cross-reactive TCRs. Using the MIRA antigens, annotated TCRs were further analysed by specific ORF or by position within an ORF. Breadth was defined as annotated unique rearrangements over total unique productive rearrangements; depth was the summed frequency of those rearrangements. TCR breadth was compared between groups using two-sided Wilcoxon rank-sum tests. Sourced from immuneACCESS, this table was stored by TCRdb with only in-frame sequences that have V and J called. A share of the clones is absent; for the studies checked, an unresolved V gene accounts for under half, and the remainder has no known explanation. V, J and clone size were drawn from that table, and D and trimming were deduced from the DNA. The sample table shows more than 300,000 clones, and around four fifths are seen once. The ten largest clones take up 2.1% of the sample.

Explained via the paper, the treatment or condition label denotes: about 20 received Ad26.COV2.S at low or high dose, single or two shots; several received placebo; per-sample allocation not given. For vaccine and placebo recipients, repertoires were sequenced using samples collected on day 63 after the first injection. In Cohort 1b, 25 adults aged 18-55 years were enrolled at a single site in Boston, USA, between 29 July and 7 August 2020. Ad26.COV2.S was a replication-incompetent adenovirus type 26 vector that expressed a prefusion-stabilized SARS-CoV-2 spike protein derived from the original Wuhan strain. As for this clone: Its specific antigen is unknown. No much larger clone is present one base from it, and per-base qualities are unavailable.

The chain is encoded by TRBV11-2 joined to TRBJ1-2; a confident D gene designation cannot be given. The receptor was derived from a person between 18 and 60 years old who received the Ad26.COV2.S COVID-19 vaccine or a placebo. This sample comprised peripheral blood, obtained in a trial of Ad26.COV2.S vaccine versus placebo. The nucleotide sequence reads TGTGCCAGCAGCTTAGACTCGTTATTAACATACGACGACTATGGCTACACCTTC. Translation gives CASSLDSLLTYDDYGYTF.